The rows below give T cell receptor beta chains drawn from one sample of a study of T cell responses to AZD1222 COVID-19 vaccine. Produced via immunoSEQ multiplex PCR; TCRdb's table is partial and in-frame only. This table holds 140,000 to 150,000 clones, 90% to 95% found once. The sample here was peripheral blood, taken on day 0 of AZD1222 vaccination. Source of these receptors: an adult in good health. The CDR3 runs from the conserved cysteine through the conserved F or W. The order of the fields is V gene, clone size, D gene, J gene, CDR3 length, CDR3 protein, CDR3 DNA. D genes are given only for firm matches. A clone size is listed for some rows: how often the clone was seen (once, few, many), or a class if it is expanded.

TRBV11-2	.	.	TRBJ1-5	15	CASSPGGGYNQPQHF	TGTGCCAGCAGCCCCGGGGGGGGTTACAATCAGCCCCAGCATTTT
TRBV5-1	.	TRBD2	TRBJ2-1	15	CASTPTSRSYNEQFF	TGCGCCAGCACCCCGACTAGCCGATCCTACAATGAGCAGTTCTTC
TRBV6-2/TRBV6-3	.	.	TRBJ2-7	14	CASSLSVSSYEQYF	TGTGCCAGCAGTCTCTCCGTTAGCTCCTACGAGCAGTACTTC
TRBV7-9	.	.	TRBJ1-5	15	CASSPVGSGNQPQHF	TGTGCCAGCAGCCCAGTGGGGTCGGGCAATCAGCCCCAGCATTTT
TRBV28	.	.	TRBJ2-2	16	CASTTLGGTNTGELFF	TGTGCCAGCACCACCCTCGGCGGGACGAACACCGGGGAGCTGTTTTTT
TRBV5-1	.	.	TRBJ2-7	14	CASSQSGRGGEQYF	TGCGCCAGCAGCCAAAGTGGCAGGGGTGGCGAGCAGTACTTC
TRBV25-1	.	TRBD1	TRBJ1-3	17	CASSPKPHRGSGNTIYF	TGTGCCAGCAGTCCCAAGCCTCACAGGGGCTCTGGAAACACCATATATTTT
TRBV27	.	.	TRBJ1-3	15	CASSLSSRSGNTIYF	TGTGCCAGCAGTTTAAGTTCCCGCTCTGGAAACACCATATATTTT
TRBV6-4	.	TRBD2	TRBJ2-3	16	CASSVSSGGAQDTQYF	TGTGCCAGCAGTGTGTCTAGCGGGGGGGCCCAAGATACGCAGTATTTT
TRBV14	.	TRBD1	TRBJ2-2	17	CVSSQRSRGKGTGELFF	TGTGTCAGCAGCCAACGATCCAGGGGGAAGGGCACCGGGGAGCTGTTTTTT
TRBV18	.	TRBD1	TRBJ1-3	15	CASSPAGQRGNTIYF	TGTGCCAGCTCACCCGCGGGACAGCGAGGGAACACCATATATTTT
TRBV28	.	.	TRBJ2-7	14	CASSPPGSSYEQYF	TGTGCCAGCAGTCCTCCAGGGAGTTCCTACGAGCAGTACTTC
TRBV12-3/TRBV12-4	once	.	TRBJ2-3	13	CASSFGPADTQYF	TGTGCCAGCAGTTTCGGTCCGGCAGATACGCAGTATTTT
TRBV7-8	.	TRBD2	TRBJ2-1	16	CASSPSTSGRRNEQFF	TGTGCCAGCAGCCCCTCGACTAGCGGGAGACGAAATGAGCAGTTCTTC
TRBV7-8	.	.	TRBJ2-3	16	CASSLVGFKAADTQYF	TGTGCCAGCAGCTTAGTGGGTTTCAAGGCGGCAGATACGCAGTATTTT
TRBV24-1	.	TRBD2	TRBJ2-1	16	CATALGGTSSYNEQFF	TGTGCCACCGCCCTGGGGGGGACCAGCTCCTACAATGAGCAGTTCTTC
TRBV25-1	.	TRBD1	TRBJ1-6	15	CASSQTGTGYSPLHF	TGTGCCAGCAGTCAGACCGGGACAGGGTATTCACCCCTCCACTTT
TRBV1	.	.	TRBJ2-7	16	CTSYHRLAGFSYEQYF	TGCACCAGTTACCACAGGCTAGCGGGATTCTCCTACGAGCAGTACTTC
TRBV18	.	.	TRBJ2-1	15	CASSPLGVSYNEQFF	TGTGCCAGCTCACCCCTGGGGGTCTCCTACAATGAGCAGTTCTTC
TRBV5-1	.	TRBD1	TRBJ2-7	15	CASSLVSTGVYEQYF	TGCGCCAGCAGCTTGGTTTCGACAGGGGTTTACGAGCAGTACTTC
TRBV5-6	.	.	TRBJ1-3	16	CASSSPGHTSGNTIYF	TGTGCCAGCAGCTCGCCGGGCCACACTTCTGGAAACACCATATATTTT
TRBV18	once	.	TRBJ1-6	15	CASSKSRVSNSPLHF	TGTGCCAGCTCCAAATCACGGGTTTCGAATTCACCCCTCCACTTT
TRBV5-4	.	.	TRBJ1-2	11	CASSLGGYHTF	TGTGCCAGCAGCTTGGGGGGGTATCACACCTTC
TRBV30	once	.	TRBJ1-2	12	CAWSTGLHGYTF	TGTGCCTGGAGTACAGGGTTACATGGCTACACCTTC
TRBV11-3	.	.	TRBJ2-7	16	CASSPIGDISTYEQYF	TGTGCCAGCAGCCCCATAGGGGACATCTCGACCTACGAGCAGTACTTC
TRBV5-6	.	.	TRBJ1-1	14	CASSPDSGRIEAFF	TGTGCCAGCAGCCCAGACAGCGGGCGGATAGAAGCTTTCTTT
TRBV7-9	.	.	TRBJ2-1	14	CASSLGSSYNEQFF	TGTGCCAGCAGCTTAGGTAGCTCCTACAATGAGCAGTTCTTC
TRBV5-1	.	TRBD2	TRBJ2-7	19	CASSPGLAGGNAFTYEQYF	TGCGCCAGCAGCCCGGGACTAGCGGGGGGAAATGCCTTTACCTACGAGCAGTACTTC
TRBV7-2	.	TRBD1	TRBJ1-2	14	CASSPDRASYGYTF	TGTGCCAGCAGCCCGGACAGGGCCAGCTATGGCTACACCTTC
TRBV11-3	.	TRBD2	TRBJ2-5	15	CASSLGLAGEETQYF	TGTGCCAGCAGCTTAGGGCTAGCGGGGGAGGAGACCCAGTACTTC
TRBV19	.	.	TRBJ1-4	15	CASSNRPSTNEKLFF	TGTGCCAGTAGTAACAGGCCATCAACTAATGAAAAACTGTTTTTT
TRBV6-5	.	.	TRBJ2-4	13	CASSYGFGDIQYF	TGTGCCAGCAGTTACGGGTTCGGGGACATTCAGTACTTC
TRBV7-3	.	.	TRBJ2-3	14	CASSWGHSADTQYF	TGTGCCAGCAGCTGGGGACACTCGGCAGATACGCAGTATTTT
TRBV9	few	.	TRBJ1-6	14	CASSGRGAGSPLHF	TGTGCCAGCAGCGGGAGGGGGGCAGGTTCACCCCTCCACTTT
TRBV5-1	.	.	TRBJ1-6	13	CASSSGPNSPLHF	TGCGCCAGCAGCTCGGGACCAAATTCACCCCTCCACTTT
TRBV5-4	.	TRBD1	TRBJ2-7	15	CASSLVTGFAGEQYF	TGTGCCAGCAGCTTGGTGACAGGGTTCGCGGGCGAGCAGTACTTC
TRBV6-2/TRBV6-3	.	TRBD1	TRBJ1-1	13	CASSWGQKIEAFF	TGTGCCAGCAGTTGGGGACAGAAGATAGAAGCTTTCTTT
TRBV11-3	.	.	TRBJ2-3	15	CASSLRRQGTDTQYF	TGTGCCAGCAGCTTACGGCGACAGGGCACAGATACGCAGTATTTT
TRBV28	.	.	TRBJ1-1	16	CASSLGDWILNTEAFF	TGTGCCAGCAGTTTGGGAGACTGGATCCTGAACACTGAAGCTTTCTTT